The 3 T cell receptor beta chains below were found in one sample sequenced in a study of T cells in women clearing cervical HPV infection. Assay used: immunoSEQ multiplex PCR; TCRdb lists only in-frame clones, some missing. This sample's clone table lists some 43,000 clones. Sequenced material: blood buffy coat. All receptors come from a woman aged 18 to 75 with a cervical HPV16 infection that either progressed to CIN3+ or cleared (not recorded which).

For this clone: The read terminates 3 residues ahead of where the CDR3 ends, so the germline J gene completes it. The J gene is TRBJ2-3, the V gene TRBV18; D remains ambiguous. This CDR3 is built from 14 residues. From germline, CDR1 is KGHSH and CDR2 LQKENI. Trimming shortened V by 6 bases and J by 1 base, and 11 bases separated the two germline ends. CDR3 DNA (partial): TGTGCCAGCTCGGAATACCAGGGCACAGATACG. This gives the protein CASSEYQGTDT. From start to end, the CDR3 is CASSEYQGTDTQYF.

Concerning this clone itself: Coverage ceases 3 residues before the CDR3 finishes, and the germline J gene fills in the end. The genes are TRBV19 and TRBJ1-2; possibly TRBD1 for D (5 bases). The CDR3 has 15 amino acids. The germline V gene encodes CDR1 LNHDA and CDR2 SQIVND (reference sequence). CDR3 residues: CASSMGGLAAYDYTF. The covered CDR3 bases are TGTGCCAGTAGTATGGGGGGACTAGCGGCCTACGAC. The entire variable domain, with the rest obtained from reference TRBV19 and TRBJ1-2, is as follows: DGGITQSPKYLFRKEGQNVTLSCEQNLNHDAMYWYRQDPGQGLRLIYYSQIVNDFQKGDIAEGYSVSREKKESFPLTVTSAQKNPTAFYLCASSMGGLAAYDYTFGSGTRLTVV.

A remark on this clone: The sequenced fragment ends 3 residues before the CDR3 boundary, so the rest is inferred from the germline J gene. The chain recombines TRBV20-1 with TRBJ2-6, with 8 bases aligning to TRBD2. Trimming removed 3 bases from V and 0 bases from J; junction bases left unmatched: 7. This CDR3 has 17 residues. Germline V CDR1 and CDR2: DFQATT, SNEGSKA (reference sequence). The CDR3 DNA, read in part, is TGCAGTGCTAGGTTTATAGGGACTAGCTCTGGGGCCAACGTC. Its translation is CSARFIGTSSGANV. The whole CDR3 protein reads CSARFIGTSSGANVLTF.